The clone carrying this T cell receptor (beta chain) was detected many times. Its antigen remains unknown. This specimen belongs to a study of T cell repertoires in cytomegalovirus infection. The wider study: Signatures in public TCR beta sequences pointed to both CMV infection and matching HLA type.

Using its own MiXCR run on the reads, TCRdb lists one record per CDR3 protein. Found here are about 830,000 distinct CDR3 sequences, approximately 32% of them singletons; the top ten hold around 12%. The study, taken as a whole, reports: Totalled public TCR beta family frequency picked out people who carried CMV plus the relevant HLA. The ex vivo response showed dominance by HLA-C-restricted CMV-specific TCR beta clonotypes.

Germline V gene data show CDR1 as SGHTA and CDR2 as FQGTGA. The trim removed 5 bases at V and 0 bases at J, leaving 8 bases unmatched. The CDR3 sequence is 16 residues long. The TCR was taken from a human donor in good health (CMV status not recorded). Some clones in this sample may be carry-over from other donors' samples. The source material was cultured CD8+ T cells from PBMCs, sampled from culture after CMV antigen stimulation. The genes are TRBV7-3 and TRBJ1-2, with 8 bases identical to TRBD1. CDR3 sequence reads: CASSPRTGPTNYGYTF. CDR3 DNA sequence: TGTGCCAGCAGCCCTCGGACAGGGCCCACTAACTATGGCTACACCTTC.